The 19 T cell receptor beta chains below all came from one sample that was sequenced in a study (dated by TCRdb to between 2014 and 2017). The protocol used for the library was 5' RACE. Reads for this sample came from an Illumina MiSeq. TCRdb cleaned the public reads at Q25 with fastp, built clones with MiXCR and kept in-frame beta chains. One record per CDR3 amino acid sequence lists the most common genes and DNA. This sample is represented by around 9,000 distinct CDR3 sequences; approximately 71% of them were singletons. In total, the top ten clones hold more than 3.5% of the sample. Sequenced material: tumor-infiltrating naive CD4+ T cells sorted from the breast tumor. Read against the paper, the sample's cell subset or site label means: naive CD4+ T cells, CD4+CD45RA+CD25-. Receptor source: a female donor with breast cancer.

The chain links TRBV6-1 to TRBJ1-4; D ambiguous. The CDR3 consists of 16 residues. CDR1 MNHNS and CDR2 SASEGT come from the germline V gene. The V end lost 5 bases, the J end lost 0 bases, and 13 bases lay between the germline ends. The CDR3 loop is CASSPFDGATNEKLFF. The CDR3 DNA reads TGTGCCAGCAGTCCATTCGACGGGGCAACTAATGAAAAACTGTTTTTT.

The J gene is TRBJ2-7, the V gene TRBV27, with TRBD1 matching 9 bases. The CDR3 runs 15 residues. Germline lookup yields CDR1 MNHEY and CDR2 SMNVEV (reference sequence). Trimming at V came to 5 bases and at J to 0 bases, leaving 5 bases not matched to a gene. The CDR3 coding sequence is TGTGCCAGCAGTGGAGGGACAGGGAGCTCCTACGAGCAGTACTTC. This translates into CASSGGTGSSYEQYF.

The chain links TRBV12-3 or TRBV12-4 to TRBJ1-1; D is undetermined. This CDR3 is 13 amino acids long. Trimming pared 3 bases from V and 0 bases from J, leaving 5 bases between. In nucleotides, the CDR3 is TGTGCCAGCAGTTTGGGCTTGAACACTGAAGCTTTCTTT. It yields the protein CASSLGLNTEAFF.

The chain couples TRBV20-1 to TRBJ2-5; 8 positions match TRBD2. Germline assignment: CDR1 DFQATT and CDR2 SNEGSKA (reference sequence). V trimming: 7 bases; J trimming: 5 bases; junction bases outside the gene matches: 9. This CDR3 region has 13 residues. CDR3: CSVPGGPGETQYF. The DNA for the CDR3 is TGCAGTGTCCCGGGGGGGCCTGGGGAGACCCAGTACTTC.

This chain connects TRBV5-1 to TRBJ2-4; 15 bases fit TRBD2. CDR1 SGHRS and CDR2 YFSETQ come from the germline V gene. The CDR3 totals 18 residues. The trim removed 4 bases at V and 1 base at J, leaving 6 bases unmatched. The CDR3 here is CASSPGLAGGTAKNIQYF. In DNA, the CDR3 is TGCGCCAGCAGCCCCGGACTAGCGGGGGGGACCGCCAAAAACATTCAGTACTTC.

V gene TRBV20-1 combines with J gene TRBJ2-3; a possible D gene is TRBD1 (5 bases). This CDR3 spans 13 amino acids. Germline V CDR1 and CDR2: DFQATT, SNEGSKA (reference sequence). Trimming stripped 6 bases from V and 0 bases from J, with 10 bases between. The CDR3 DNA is TGCAGTGCGCGGCAGGGAAGCACAGATACGCAGTATTTT. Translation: CSARQGSTDTQYF.

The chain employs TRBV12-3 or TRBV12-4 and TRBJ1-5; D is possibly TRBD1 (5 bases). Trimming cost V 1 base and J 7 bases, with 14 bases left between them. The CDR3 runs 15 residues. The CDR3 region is CASSLGGRADQPQHF. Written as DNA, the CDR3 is TGTGCCAGCAGTTTAGGCGGCAGGGCGGACCAGCCCCAGCATTTT.

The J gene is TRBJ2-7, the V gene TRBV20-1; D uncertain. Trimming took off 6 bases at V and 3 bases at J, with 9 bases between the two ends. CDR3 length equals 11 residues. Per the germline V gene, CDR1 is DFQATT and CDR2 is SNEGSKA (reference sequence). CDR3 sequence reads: CSASSGYEQYF. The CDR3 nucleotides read TGCAGTGCCTCCTCGGGCTACGAGCAGTACTTC.

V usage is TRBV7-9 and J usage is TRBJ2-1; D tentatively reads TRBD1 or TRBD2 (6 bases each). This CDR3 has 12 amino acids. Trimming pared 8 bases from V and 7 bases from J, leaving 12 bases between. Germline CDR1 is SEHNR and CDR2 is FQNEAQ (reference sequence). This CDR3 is CASVGGKNEQFF. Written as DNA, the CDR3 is TGTGCCAGCGTAGGGGGGAAGAATGAGCAGTTCTTC.

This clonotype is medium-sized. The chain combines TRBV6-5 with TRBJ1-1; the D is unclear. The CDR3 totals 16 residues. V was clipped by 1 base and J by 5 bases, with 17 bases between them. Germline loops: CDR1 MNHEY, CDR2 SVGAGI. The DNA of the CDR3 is TGTGCCAGCAGTTACTTCCGCGGGCGCCCGGGGACTGAAGCTTTCTTT. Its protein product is CASSYFRGRPGTEAFF.

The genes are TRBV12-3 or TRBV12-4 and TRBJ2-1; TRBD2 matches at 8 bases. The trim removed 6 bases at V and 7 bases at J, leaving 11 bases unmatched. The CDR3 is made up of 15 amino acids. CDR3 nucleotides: TGTGCCAGCAGGGGTCAAAGCGGGAGTGCGAATGAGCAGTTCTTC. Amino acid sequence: CASRGQSGSANEQFF.

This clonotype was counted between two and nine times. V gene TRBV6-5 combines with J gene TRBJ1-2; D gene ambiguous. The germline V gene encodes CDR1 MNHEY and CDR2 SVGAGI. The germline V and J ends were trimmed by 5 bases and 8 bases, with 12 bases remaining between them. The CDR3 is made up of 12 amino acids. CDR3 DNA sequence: TGTGCCAGCAGTCCCGGTTCTGGGGGCTACACCTTC. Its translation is CASSPGSGGYTF.

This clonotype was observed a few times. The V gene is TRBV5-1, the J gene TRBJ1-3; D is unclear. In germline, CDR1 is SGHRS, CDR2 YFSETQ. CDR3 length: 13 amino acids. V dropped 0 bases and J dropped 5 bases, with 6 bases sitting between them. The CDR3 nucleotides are TGCGCCAGCAGCTTGGATCAAAGAAACACCATATATTTT. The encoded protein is CASSLDQRNTIYF.

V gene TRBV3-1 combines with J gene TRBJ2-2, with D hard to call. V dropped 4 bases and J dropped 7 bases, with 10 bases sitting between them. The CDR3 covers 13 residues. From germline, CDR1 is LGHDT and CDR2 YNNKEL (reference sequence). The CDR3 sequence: CASSRVSGGELFF. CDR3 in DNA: TGTGCCAGCAGCCGCGTGAGTGGCGGGGAGCTGTTTTTT.

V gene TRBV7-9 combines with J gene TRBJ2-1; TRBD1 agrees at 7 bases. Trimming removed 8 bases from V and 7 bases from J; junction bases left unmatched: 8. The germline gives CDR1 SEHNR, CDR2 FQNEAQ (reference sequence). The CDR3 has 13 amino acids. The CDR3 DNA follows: TGTGCCAGCTGGCAGGGACAGCTGAATGAGCAGTTCTTC. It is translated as CASWQGQLNEQFF.

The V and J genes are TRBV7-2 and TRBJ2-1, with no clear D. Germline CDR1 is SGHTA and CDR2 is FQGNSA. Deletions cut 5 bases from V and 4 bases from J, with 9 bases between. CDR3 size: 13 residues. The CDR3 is CASSLGPYNEQFF. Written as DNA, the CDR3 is TGTGCCAGCAGCCTCGGACCGTACAATGAGCAGTTCTTC.

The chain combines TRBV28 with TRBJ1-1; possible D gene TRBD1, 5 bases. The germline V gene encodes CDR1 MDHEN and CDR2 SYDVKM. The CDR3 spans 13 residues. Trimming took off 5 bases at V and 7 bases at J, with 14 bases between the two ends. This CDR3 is CASSETDVREAFF. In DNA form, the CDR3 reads TGTGCCAGCAGTGAGACAGATGTCCGTGAAGCTTTCTTT.

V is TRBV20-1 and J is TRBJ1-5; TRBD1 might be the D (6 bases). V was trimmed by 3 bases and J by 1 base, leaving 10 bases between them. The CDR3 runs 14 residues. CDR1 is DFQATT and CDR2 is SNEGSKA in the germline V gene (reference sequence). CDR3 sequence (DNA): TGCAGTGCTAGTTACGGACAGAGCAATCAGCCCCAGCATTTT. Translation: CSASYGQSNQPQHF.

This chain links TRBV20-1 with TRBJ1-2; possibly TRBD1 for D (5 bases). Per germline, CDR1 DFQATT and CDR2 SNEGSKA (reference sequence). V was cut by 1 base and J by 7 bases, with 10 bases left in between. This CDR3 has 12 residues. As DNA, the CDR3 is TGCAGTGCTAGAGGCAGGGTGTCTGGCTACACCTTC. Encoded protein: CSARGRVSGYTF.